One sample yielded the 15 T cell receptor beta chains listed below, sequenced in a study of blood T cells in healthy people across ages (dated by TCRdb to the mid-2010s). Libraries came from 5' RACE. The second PCR ran for roughly 6 to 11 cycles and used a J-beta primer mix along with a sample-barcoded 5' primer. TCRdb reanalyzed the raw reads on its own, using fastp at Q25 for trimming and MiXCR for clone calling, and kept in-frame beta chains. Each record represents a unique CDR3 protein, reported with the most common genes and DNA among its rows. This sample has fewer than 2 million distinct CDR3 sequences in its table, and roughly two fifths of those were observed once. In total, the top ten clones hold about 23% of the sample. Sequencing was carried out using blood. These receptors all stem from a human donor in good health.

A word on this clonotype: This may arise from a read error, as a much more abundant clone is one base away. This chain uses TRBV5-1 with TRBJ2-4; TRBD1 matches at 7 bases. From germline, CDR1 is SGHRS and CDR2 YFSETQ. The CDR3 sequence is 14 residues long. With 4 bases clipped from V and 5 bases from J, the junction kept 6 bases outside the gene matches. The CDR3 protein is CASSTGQSENIQYF. The CDR3 region has the DNA TGCGCCAGCAGCACGGGACAGAGCGAAAACATTCAGTACTTC.

On this clonotype: A junction boundary mismatches the germline segment, possibly from a read error. The gene calls are TRBV20-1 and TRBJ2-3; possibly TRBD1 or TRBD2 for D (5 bases each). The CDR3 runs to 13 residues. The V gene's germline CDR1 is DFQATT and CDR2 SNEGSKA (reference sequence). This CDR3 reads CSASELGADTRYF. The CDR3 nucleotides read TGCAGTGCTAGCGAACTAGGGGCAGATACGCGGTATTTT.

This clonotype was seen ten or more times. The V and J genes are TRBV28 and TRBJ1-1; no firm D call. CDR3 length equals 12 residues. CDR1 and CDR2 from the germline V gene are MDHEN and SYDVKM. The V end was cut by 6 bases, the J end by 1 base, with 6 bases between. The CDR3 DNA follows: TGTGCCAGCAGCGGCGGGAACACTGAAGCTTTCTTT. This gives the protein CASSGGNTEAFF.

The chain joins TRBV24-1 to TRBJ2-3; possibly TRBD1 for D (6 bases). The germline CDR1 and CDR2 sequences are KGHDR and SFDVKD. Trimming shortened V by 3 bases and J by 4 bases, and 13 bases separated the two germline ends. The CDR3 loop spans 15 amino acids. CDR3 sequence reads: CATSDAQGAADTQYF. CDR3 DNA sequence: TGTGCCACCAGTGATGCACAGGGCGCGGCAGATACGCAGTATTTT.

This chain links TRBV4-2 with TRBJ2-3; no clear D gene. With 4 bases removed from V and 4 bases from J, the gap between germline ends came to 15 bases. This CDR3 spans 15 amino acids. Germline V CDR1 and CDR2: LGHNA, YNFKEQ. CDR3 coding DNA: TGTGCCAGCAGCCGAACACCGACGGGCGCAGATACGCAGTATTTT. Its protein is CASSRTPTGADTQYF.

The V and J genes are TRBV20-1 and TRBJ1-2; 7 bases line up with TRBD1. CDR3 length: 15 amino acids. CDR1 is DFQATT and CDR2 is SNEGSKA in the germline V gene (reference sequence). After removal of 3 bases from V and 4 bases from J, the junction contained 11 bases not matched to a gene. Written as DNA, the CDR3 is TGCAGTGCTAGTCCCCGACAGGGATCGGTCTATGGCTACACCTTC. Its protein is CSASPRQGSVYGYTF.

J is TRBJ2-7 and V is TRBV10-3; D may be TRBD2 (6 bases). This CDR3 comprises 15 residues. Trimming removed 0 bases from V and 3 bases from J, with 12 bases in between. CDR1 is ENHRY, CDR2 SYGVKD, per germline. CDR3 sequence reads: CAISESGRGDYEQYF. CDR3 DNA: TGTGCCATCAGTGAGTCGGGGCGGGGAGACTACGAGCAGTACTTC.

In DNA, the CDR3 is TGTGCCAGCAGCTTAGCCGGGACTAGCGGGGGGGTACCGGAGACCCAGTACTTC. Its protein is CASSLAGTSGGVPETQYF. V and J are TRBV7-2 and TRBJ2-7; 16 positions agree with TRBD2. Near its end, the DNA agrees better with TRBJ2-5, so the J call may be wrong. This CDR3 contains 18 residues. The V gene's germline CDR1 is SGHTA and CDR2 FQGNSA.

The chain couples TRBV5-1 to TRBJ1-2, with D perhaps matching TRBD1 (5 bases). With 4 bases removed from V and 2 bases from J, the gap between germline ends came to 12 bases. Germline V gene sequence: CDR1 SGHRS, CDR2 YFSETQ. The CDR3 covers 14 residues. This chain's CDR3 is CASSHGHSNYGYTF. CDR3 DNA: TGCGCCAGCAGCCACGGACATTCAAACTATGGCTACACCTTC.

This clonotype came up a few times. The rearrangement links TRBV28 to TRBJ2-5; 11 positions agree with TRBD2. Per the germline V gene, CDR1 is MDHEN and CDR2 is SYDVKM. This CDR3 is built from 17 residues. Trimming at V came to 5 bases and at J to 7 bases, leaving 15 bases not matched to a gene. The CDR3 loop is CASSPLAGGPGAVTQYF. The DNA of the CDR3 is TGTGCCAGCAGTCCCTTAGCGGGGGGGCCCGGGGCGGTGACCCAGTACTTC.

The chain joins TRBV15 to TRBJ2-4, with D maybe TRBD1 (5 bases). Per germline, CDR1 LNHNV and CDR2 YYDKDF (reference sequence). V lost 2 bases and J lost 13, with 27 bases in between. The CDR3 is 17 residues long. CDR3 residues: CATSRQNQQVYDNEQYF. CDR3 nucleotides: TGTGCCACCAGCAGACAAAACCAACAGGTATACGACAATGAGCAGTACTTC.

This rearrangement joins TRBV10-3 to TRBJ1-2, with a tentative D call TRBD1 (6 bases). The germline V gene has CDR1 ENHRY and CDR2 SYGVKD. With 6 bases removed from V and 6 bases from J, the gap between germline ends came to 11 bases. CDR3 size: 12 residues. The CDR3 protein is CAIRGGENGYTF. CDR3 coding DNA: TGTGCCATCAGAGGGGGAGAAAATGGCTACACCTTC.

Only a few counts were recorded for this clonotype. The V gene is TRBV7-2, the J gene TRBJ1-5; D is unclear. Looked up from germline, CDR1 is SGHTA and CDR2 is FQGNSA. This CDR3 has 16 residues. V was trimmed by 5 bases and J by 5 bases, leaving 19 bases between them. CDR3 amino acids: CASSPHPGREYQPQHF. The CDR3 DNA is TGTGCCAGCAGCCCCCACCCTGGACGGGAATATCAGCCCCAGCATTTT.

This clonotype was picked up a small number of times. J is TRBJ2-5 and V is TRBV7-2, with D hard to call. The CDR3 extends over 13 amino acids. Trimming pared 4 bases from V and 11 bases from J, leaving 17 bases between. CDR1 SGHTA and CDR2 FQGNSA come from the germline V gene. CDR3 coding DNA: TGTGCCAGCAGCTCCTATATTAAGAATGAGCAGTACTTC. Translated: CASSSYIKNEQYF.

V gene TRBV7-2 combines with J gene TRBJ1-3; weak D call: TRBD1 (6 bases). Per germline, CDR1 SGHTA and CDR2 FQGNSA. Trimming removed 6 bases from V and 0 bases from J, with 15 bases in between. This CDR3 has 16 amino acids. The CDR3 nucleotides are TGTGCCAGCAGTACGGCGCAGGGGTTCTCTGGAAACACCATATATTTT. Amino acid sequence: CASSTAQGFSGNTIYF.